This T cell receptor beta chain was recovered during a study of blood T cell repertoires in COVID-19. Study in general: Acute and convalescent COVID-19 samples came from the United States, Italy and Spain.

Sequenced by immunoSEQ multiplex PCR; TCRdb stores in-frame clones only, minus some. The sample holds roughly 250,000 clones; around 87% are singletons and the top ten take roughly 1.7%. Ages ranged from about 18 to 90 years, with residence in under 25 US areas. Cohort 3 donors counted as recovered after two negative PCRs, clearance, or resolved symptoms. Germline values: CDR1 MNHEY, CDR2 SMNVEV (reference sequence). The V gene end was trimmed by 6 bases and the J gene end by 2 bases; junction bases not matched to a gene: 10. The length of the CDR3 is 17 residues. This rearrangement joins TRBV27 to TRBJ2-3, with 11 bases lining up with TRBD2. This TCR was sampled from a woman aged 45-65 years who had recovered from COVID-19. The sequenced material came from PBMCs or T cells enriched from blood (not recorded which). The CDR3 sequence: CASSTGTSGDNTDTQYF. In DNA form, the CDR3 reads TGTGCCAGCAGCACCGGGACTAGCGGAGACAACACAGATACGCAGTATTTT.